This T cell receptor beta chain emerged from a study of regulatory T cells in long-lasting Graves disease. V shed 1 base and J shed 3 bases, with 16 bases lying between them. The CDR3 is made up of 16 amino acids. From germline, CDR1 is MNHEY and CDR2 SVGAGI. Combining iRepertoire HTBI primers with Arm-PCR of CDR3 regions, the authors built TCR beta libraries. TCRdb fed the multiplex PCR reads into MiXCR, producing one record per CDR3 protein. The table shows 550,000 to 650,000 distinct CDR3 sequences, with about 16% occurring only once. Noted time point: newly diagnosed GD, antithyroid drugs for less than 3 months. RNA extracted from PBMCs served as the sequencing template. At least ten counts were recorded for this clonotype. The data were also submitted as part of a second study, on T cells in Graves' hyperthyroidism and ophthalmopathy.

This TCR came from a man aged 18 to 29 with Graves disease. V gene TRBV6-5 combines with J gene TRBJ2-7; D uncertain. The sequencing here drew on peripheral blood mononuclear cells (PBMCs), taken at new diagnosis, from a patient treated with antithyroid drugs. CDR3 coding DNA: TGTGCCAGCAGTTACTTGGTTGGGGATGGAGACTACGAGCAGTACTTC. Translation gives CASSYLVGDGDYEQYF.